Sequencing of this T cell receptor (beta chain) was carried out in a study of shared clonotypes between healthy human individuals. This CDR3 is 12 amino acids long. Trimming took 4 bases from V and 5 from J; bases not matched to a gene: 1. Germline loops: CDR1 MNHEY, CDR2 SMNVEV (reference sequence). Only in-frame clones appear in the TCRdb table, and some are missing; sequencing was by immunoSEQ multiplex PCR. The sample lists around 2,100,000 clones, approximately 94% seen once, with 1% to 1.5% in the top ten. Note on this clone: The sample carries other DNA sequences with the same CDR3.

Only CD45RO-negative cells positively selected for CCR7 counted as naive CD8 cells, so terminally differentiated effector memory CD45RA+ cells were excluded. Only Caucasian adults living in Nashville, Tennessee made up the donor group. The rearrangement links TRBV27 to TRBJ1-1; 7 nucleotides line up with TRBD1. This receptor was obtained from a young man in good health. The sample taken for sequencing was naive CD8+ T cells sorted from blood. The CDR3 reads CASSSTGTEAFF. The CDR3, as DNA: TGTGCCAGCAGTTCGACAGGGACTGAAGCTTTCTTT.